This T cell receptor (beta chain) stems from a study of Ad26.COV2.S vaccination and SARS-CoV-2 variants. Study-level information: Into the muscle, Ad26.COV2.S was dosed once or twice, 56 days apart.

This clone was seen a few times. The CDR3 runs to 13 residues. From germline, CDR1 is SGHRS and CDR2 YFSETQ. Trimming shortened V by 0 bases and J by 7 bases, and 7 bases separated the two germline ends. Described treatment: approximately 18 received Ad26.COV2.S at low or high dose, single or two shots; about 5 received placebo; per-sample allocation not given. Repertoires come from day 63 after the first vaccine or placebo injection. The data were produced by immunoSEQ multiplex PCR, yet TCRdb's version contains in-frame clones alone and is incomplete. In the table there are around 320,000 clones, roughly 80% of which are singletons.

Source: peripheral blood, taken in a trial of Ad26.COV2.S vaccine versus placebo. The V call is TRBV5-1, the J call TRBJ1-4; D may be TRBD1 (5 bases). This receptor was taken from a person between 18 and 65 years old who received the Ad26.COV2.S COVID-19 vaccine or a placebo. Written as DNA, the CDR3 is TGCGCCAGCAGCTTGGCGGGGCTTGAAAAACTGTTTTTT. It specifies CASSLAGLEKLFF.